The 31 T cell receptor beta chains reported below all come from one sample, sequenced in a study of tumor-infiltrating lymphocytes in primary liver carcinoma. The authors made TCR beta cDNA from around 500 ng total RNA with a constant-region primer. Slightly modified ARM-PCR served as the procedure for the TCR beta libraries. These libraries came from three rounds of nested multiplex PCR. With TRBV1-TRBV30 forward primers and a C-beta reverse primer, the first two PCR rounds were run for 9 to 10 cycles each. Via MiXCR, TCRdb re-called the multiplex PCR reads, giving one row per CDR3 protein. Seen here are 300,000 to 350,000 distinct CDR3 sequences, 65% observed once, and the top ten hold under 8.5%. Germline DNA was extracted alongside blood RNA, which was obtained from unsorted whole blood. Input material: peripheral blood. Every receptor here comes from a man aged 35-49 years with primary liver carcinoma and hepatitis B virus infection.

With respect to this clonotype: It may be a read error: a sequence one base away is much more abundant. The chain has TRBV29-1 and TRBJ2-2; TRBD2 matches 7 bases. Germline V CDR1 and CDR2: SQVTM, ANQGSEA. The CDR3 is 12 amino acids. The CDR3 sequence: CSAGGDTWELFF. The CDR3 DNA follows: TGCAGCGCGGGAGGCGACACCTGGGAGCTGTTTTTT.

V is TRBV6-5 and J is TRBJ2-4, with D perhaps given as TRBD1 or TRBD2 (6 bases each). V lost 7 bases and J 7 bases, leaving 17 bases between the germline ends. Per the germline V gene, CDR1 is MNHEY and CDR2 is SVGAGI. The CDR3 totals 14 residues. CDR3 residues: CASTPGLGGNIQYF. In DNA, the CDR3 is TGTGCCAGCACCCCCGGGCTAGGGGGGAACATTCAGTACTTC.

Details on this clonotype: No conserved phenylalanine or tryptophan is present at the end of the CDR3, so a read error is the likely explanation. The V gene is TRBV11-3, the J gene TRBJ1-6; no definite D call. This CDR3 is 15 amino acids long. Germline V lookup: CDR1 SGHNT, CDR2 YENEEA. Trimming pared 5 bases from V and 11 bases from J, leaving 19 bases between. Here the CDR3 DNA reads TGTGCCAGCAGCGCAGGTCTGGGAGGGAATCCACCCCTCCACCTT. Encoded protein: CASSAGLGGNPPLHL.

This clonotype was seen a handful of times. The rearrangement joins TRBV6-5 to TRBJ1-4; D ambiguous. The length of the CDR3 is 14 residues. V shed 4 bases and J shed 8 bases, with 14 bases lying between them. Germline V gives CDR1 MNHEY, CDR2 SVGAGI. The chain's CDR3 is CASSLGRGGEKLFF. The CDR3 DNA follows: TGTGCCAGCAGTTTGGGCCGGGGTGGGGAAAAACTGTTTTTT.

As concerns this clonotype: The junction does not match germline at one end; this may be a read error. The rearrangement joins TRBV6-6 to TRBJ2-7, with 8 bases aligning to TRBD2. The CDR3 consists of 15 residues. Germline CDR1 MNHNY, CDR2 SVGAGI (reference sequence). The chain's CDR3 is CPSSSGTRVPYEQYF. CDR3 nucleotides: TGTCCCAGCAGTAGCGGGACTAGAGTGCCCTACGAGCAGTACTTC.

The table lists this clonotype with many counts. The chain is built from TRBV29-1 and TRBJ1-2; no firm D call. Germline-derived CDR1 and CDR2 are SQVTM and ANQGSEA. The CDR3 consists of 13 residues. V dropped 0 bases and J dropped 10 bases, with 15 bases sitting between them. Written as DNA, the CDR3 is TGCAGCGTTGAAGAAAATCCCTTAAACACCTACACCTTC. It is translated as CSVEENPLNTYTF.

The rearrangement uses TRBV24-1 and TRBJ2-2; 11 nucleotides line up with TRBD1. The CDR3 has 17 amino acids. The germline gives CDR1 KGHDR, CDR2 SFDVKD. V lost 0 bases to trimming and J lost 3 bases; unmatched junction nucleotides: 2. As DNA, the CDR3 is TGTGCCACCAGTGATTTGGGACAGGGGGCTGACACCGGGGAGCTGTTTTTT. This codes for CATSDLGQGADTGELFF.

About this clonotype: The junction differs from germline at one of its ends, possibly a read error. V usage is TRBV12-3 or TRBV12-4 and J usage is TRBJ2-3; no clear D. CDR3 length equals 18 residues. CDR3 residues: CASSLAWTHRLGTDTQYF. In nucleotides, the CDR3 is TGTGCCAGCAGTTTAGCCTGGACGCACCGCTTAGGCACGGATACGCAGTATTTT.

This clonotype appeared once. A read error may account for a junction end that differs from germline. The genes are TRBV29-1 and TRBJ1-2; D not certain. The CDR3 totals 11 residues. Per the germline V gene, CDR1 is SQVTM and CDR2 is ANQGSEA. For the CDR3, the DNA is TGCAGCAGCTCCAGCGGGGATGGCTACGCCTTC. This encodes CSSSSGDGYAF.

About this clonotype: A much more abundant neighbour one base away suggests this may be a read error. V usage is TRBV6-6 and J usage is TRBJ1-4; no clear D gene. The CDR3 has 14 amino acids. The V gene lost 0 bases and the J gene lost 8 bases, with 10 bases spanning the gap. The germline CDR1 and CDR2 sequences are MNHNY and SVGAGI (reference sequence). CDR3 DNA sequence: TGTGCCAGCAGTTACTCCCAGTGTCCGGAAAAACTGTTTTTT. Translated: CASSYSQCPEKLFF.

This clonotype showed up just once. The junction does not match germline at one end; this may be a read error. The J gene is TRBJ2-5, the V gene TRBV6-1; the D gene could be TRBD1 or TRBD2 (5 bases each). CDR1 and CDR2 from the germline V gene are MNHNS and SASEGT. The CDR3 is 14 residues long. The CDR3 protein is CASSVTTWPGTRYF. The CDR3 nucleotides are TGTGCCAGCAGTGTAACCACATGGCCTGGGACCCGGTACTTC.

Notes on this clonotype: A junction boundary mismatches the germline segment, possibly from a read error. The rearrangement uses TRBV10-3 and TRBJ2-5; D tentatively fits TRBD1 or TRBD2 (5 bases each). Germline lookup yields CDR1 ENHRY and CDR2 SYGVKD. The CDR3 length is 15 residues. The chain's CDR3 is CAIRVGIEGQEIQYF. CDR3 bases: TGTGCCATCAGGGTGGGGATCGAGGGGCAAGAGATCCAGTACTTC.

Comment on this clonotype: Given a much more abundant clone one base away, this may be a read error. The chain uses TRBV10-3 and TRBJ2-4, with TRBD1 matching over 8 bases. The CDR3 loop spans 13 amino acids. Germline V lookup: CDR1 ENHRY, CDR2 SYGVKD. CDR3 in amino acids: CATRQGQQNVQYF. In DNA, the CDR3 is TGTGCCACAAGACAGGGGCAACAAAACGTTCAGTACTTC.

This clonotype was recorded at least ten times. The chain couples TRBV12-3 or TRBV12-4 to TRBJ2-2; TRBD2 is a possible D gene (6 bases). V was trimmed by 7 bases and J by 1 base, leaving 16 bases between them. This CDR3 contains 16 residues. CDR3 coding DNA: TGTGCCAGCACCTTGGGGACTCTTGTGAACACCGGGGAGCTGTTTTTT. This sequence encodes CASTLGTLVNTGELFF.

As to this clonotype: A much larger clone sits a single nucleotide away, making a read error possible. The conserved phenylalanine or tryptophan is not found at the CDR3 terminus, so this likely reflects a read error. The rearrangement joins TRBV10-3 to TRBJ2-3, with D maybe TRBD2 (5 bases). The V end was cut by 0 bases, the J end by 10 bases, with 11 bases between. Germline CDR1 is ENHRY and CDR2 is SYGVKD. The CDR3 length is 13 residues. The CDR3 here is CAISESVEGSQYL. The CDR3 region has the DNA TGTGCCATCAGTGAGTCGGTTGAGGGTTCGCAGTATTTA.

This clonotype was counted many times. V gene TRBV28 combines with J gene TRBJ2-3, with TRBD2 as a possible D gene (6 bases). V was pared by 6 bases and J by 0 bases, with 10 bases between. Germline values: CDR1 MDHEN, CDR2 SYDVKM. The CDR3 runs to 14 residues. The CDR3 bases are TGTGCCAGCAGCTCCCGGGAGAGCACAGATACGCAGTATTTT. Translating gives CASSSRESTDTQYF.

This clonotype came up many times. This chain links TRBV5-6 with TRBJ2-5; unclear D gene. CDR1 is SGHDT, CDR2 YYEEEE, per germline. The ends were cut back, 4 bases at V and 1 base at J, with 14 bases in the middle. The length of the CDR3 is 15 residues. The CDR3 bases are TGTGCCAGCAGCAACCACCAGACACTCCAAGAGACCCAGTACTTC. Protein: CASSNHQTLQETQYF.

In DNA, the CDR3 is TGTGCCACCAGTGATGAACAGGGGGTAAATGGCTACACCTTC. Its translation: CATSDEQGVNGYTF. This chain uses TRBV24-1 with TRBJ1-2; 8 bases are shared with TRBD1. The CDR3 loop spans 14 amino acids. V lost 3 bases, J lost 6 bases, and 5 bases stayed unmatched. CDR1 KGHDR and CDR2 SFDVKD come from the germline V gene.

This clonotype was recorded many times. This chain links TRBV6-6 with TRBJ1-1, with a possible D match to TRBD1 (5 bases). Trimming stripped 1 base from V and 4 bases from J, with 7 bases between. The CDR3 length is 13 residues. The germline gives CDR1 MNHNY, CDR2 SVGAGI (reference sequence). This CDR3 is CASSYLGGTEAFF. The CDR3 nucleotides are TGTGCCAGCAGTTACTTGGGGGGCACTGAAGCTTTCTTT.

As to this clonotype: The junction does not match germline at one end; this may be a read error. The rearrangement links TRBV29-1 to TRBJ2-3, with D possibly being TRBD2 (5 bases). This CDR3 is built from 13 residues. Germline CDR1 reads SQVTM; CDR2 reads ANQGSEA. The CDR3 DNA follows: TGCAGCGTAGGCGGACTGTACACAGATATGCAGTATTTT. Amino acids: CSVGGLYTDMQYF.

As to this clonotype: A much larger clone differs from this one at a single base, so this may be a read error. This CDR3 reads CASSQEWRYNEQFF. The CDR3 DNA follows: TGCGCCAGCAGCCAAGAATGGAGGTACAATGAGCAGTTCTTC. V is TRBV4-1 and J is TRBJ2-1, with a weak D call TRBD2 (5 bases). Trimming took 0 bases from V and 4 from J, leaving 7 bases between them. The CDR3 is made up of 14 amino acids. The germline V gene has CDR1 MGHRA and CDR2 YSYEKL.

The rearrangement uses TRBV6-1 and TRBJ2-5; 7 nucleotides line up with TRBD2. Germline V gives CDR1 MNHNS, CDR2 SASEGT. The CDR3 length is 13 residues. Trimming at V came to 7 bases and at J to 3 bases, leaving 5 bases not matched to a gene. This CDR3 reads CASMTSCKETQYF. The CDR3 region has the DNA TGTGCCAGCATGACTAGCTGCAAAGAGACCCAGTACTTC.

This sequence joins TRBV11-2 and TRBJ2-1; D is ambiguous. The CDR3 contains 13 residues. With 7 bases removed from V and 2 bases from J, the gap between germline ends came to 9 bases. In germline, CDR1 is SGHAT, CDR2 FQNNGV. This CDR3 reads CASIQIAYNEQFF. The CDR3 DNA is TGTGCCAGCATCCAGATAGCCTACAATGAGCAGTTCTTC.

The CDR3 protein is CASRLTGDGTEAFF. The CDR3 DNA reads as TGTGCCAGCAGATTGACAGGGGACGGTACTGAAGCTTTCTTT. This chain links TRBV11-1 with TRBJ1-1, with TRBD1 matching 8 bases. The germline CDR1 and CDR2 sequences are SGHAT and FQDESV (reference sequence). There are 14 residues in the CDR3. V was clipped by 6 bases and J by 5 bases; unmatched bases: 8.

The rearrangement uses TRBV28 and TRBJ1-2, with a tentative D call TRBD1 (5 bases). Germline V CDR1 and CDR2: MDHEN, SYDVKM. V shed 8 bases and J shed 8 bases, with 21 bases lying between them. The CDR3 sequence is 14 residues long. CDR3 sequence: CASWSGGSVSGYTF. CDR3 nucleotide sequence: TGTGCCAGCTGGTCGGGGGGATCGGTCTCGGGCTACACCTTC.

About this clonotype: A much larger clone lies one base from this, so it may be a read error. This chain uses TRBV4-2 with TRBJ2-1; D not certain. In germline, CDR1 is LGHNA, CDR2 YNFKEQ. The CDR3 loop spans 13 amino acids. Here the CDR3 reads CAGRPGSENEQFF. CDR3 nucleotides: TGCGCCGGCAGACCCGGGTCAGAAAATGAGCAGTTCTTC.

This clonotype occurred once. A single base separates this from a much larger clone, so it may be a read error. CDR3: CASSGIWNSPLLF. CDR3 bases: TGTGCGAGCTCAGGGATTTGGAATTCACCCCTCCTCTTT. The chain is built from TRBV14 and TRBJ1-6, with a possible D match to TRBD1 (5 bases). Germline V gene lookup returns CDR1 SGHDN and CDR2 FVKESK. The CDR3 covers 13 residues.

The V call is TRBV4-2, the J call TRBJ2-1; 7 bases line up with TRBD2. Looked up from germline, CDR1 is LGHNA and CDR2 is YNFKEQ. This CDR3 comprises 16 residues. V lost 3 bases and J lost 5; bases outside the gene matches: 10. This CDR3 reads CASSHESLAEHNEQFF. CDR3 coding DNA: TGTGCCAGCAGCCATGAGAGTCTAGCGGAACACAATGAGCAGTTCTTC.

Note on this clonotype: A junction end diverges from the germline sequence, so it may reflect a read error. This chain connects TRBV11-2 to TRBJ2-5, with TRBD2 as a possible D gene (5 bases). Per the germline V gene, CDR1 is SGHAT and CDR2 is FQNNGV. The CDR3 sequence is 18 residues long. The CDR3 bases are TGTGCCAGCAGCTTAGCGAGGCTAGCCGTGGGAAAAAGAGAGAACCAGTACTTC. Translation gives CASSLARLAVGKRENQYF.

In this sample, this clonotype turned up once. Compared with germline, one end of the junction differs, possibly owing to a read error. This chain uses TRBV11-3 with TRBJ2-5; weak D call: TRBD1 (7 bases). Germline lookup yields CDR1 SGHNT and CDR2 YENEEA. The CDR3 contains 13 residues. The chain's CDR3 is CASSQGGAETQCF. The CDR3 DNA follows: TGTGCCAGCAGCCAGGGGGGAGCCGAGACCCAGTGCTTC. The full variable domain, its missing parts supplied by reference TRBV11-3 and TRBJ2-5, is EAGVVQSPRYKIIEKKQPVAFWCNPISGHNTLYWYLQNLGQGPELLIRYENEEAVDDSQLPKDRFSAERLKGVDSTLKIQPAELGDSAVYLCASSQGGAETQCFGPGTRLLVL.

With respect to this clonotype: The junction departs from germline at one end; a sequencing error may be responsible. The chain links TRBV28 to TRBJ2-7; the D gene is possibly TRBD1 (6 bases). There are 13 residues in the CDR3. Germline V CDR1 and CDR2: MDHEN, SYDVKM. The CDR3 reads CASIPGAGVEQYF. CDR3 DNA sequence: TGCGCCAGCATCCCTGGGGCAGGGGTTGAGCAGTACTTC.